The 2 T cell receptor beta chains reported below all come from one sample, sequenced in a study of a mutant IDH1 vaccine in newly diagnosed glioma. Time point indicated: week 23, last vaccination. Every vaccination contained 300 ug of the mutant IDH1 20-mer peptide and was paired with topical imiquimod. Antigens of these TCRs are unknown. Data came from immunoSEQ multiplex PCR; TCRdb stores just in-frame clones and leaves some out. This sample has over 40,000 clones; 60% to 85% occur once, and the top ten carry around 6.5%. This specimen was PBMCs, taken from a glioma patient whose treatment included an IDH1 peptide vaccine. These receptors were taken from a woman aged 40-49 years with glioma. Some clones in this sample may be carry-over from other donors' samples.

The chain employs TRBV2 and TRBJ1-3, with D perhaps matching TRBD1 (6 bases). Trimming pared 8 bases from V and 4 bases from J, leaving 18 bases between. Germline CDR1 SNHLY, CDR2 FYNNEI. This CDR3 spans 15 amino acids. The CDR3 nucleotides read TGTGCCAGCGGAGGACAGTTCAGTGGAGGAAACACCATATATTTT. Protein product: CASGGQFSGGNTIYF.

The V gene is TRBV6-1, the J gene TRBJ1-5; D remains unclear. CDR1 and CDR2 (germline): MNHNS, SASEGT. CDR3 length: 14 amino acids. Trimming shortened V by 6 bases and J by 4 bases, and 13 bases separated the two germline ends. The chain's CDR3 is CASSLDLSNQPQHF. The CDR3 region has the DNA TGTGCCAGCAGCTTGGATCTGAGTAATCAGCCCCAGCATTTT.